Shown below are 29 T cell receptor beta chains from a single sample sequenced in a study of neurological immune-mediated disorders. MiXCR was run by TCRdb on the 5' RACE reads, yielding one entry per CDR3 protein. The sample records around 30,000 distinct CDR3 sequences, about a sixth being singletons. The time point here: technical triplicate 3. Sequenced material: CD4+ T cells from blood. These receptors came from a female donor with HTLV-1-associated myelopathy (HAM/TSP).

By sample fraction, this clonotype is medium-sized. The chain combines TRBV20-1 with TRBJ2-3; D is tentatively TRBD1 or TRBD2 (6 bases each). Germline lookup yields CDR1 DFQATT and CDR2 SNEGSKA (reference sequence). CDR3 length: 17 residues. Between the trimmed V and J ends, which lost 6 bases and 2 bases, there was a span of 24 bases. As DNA, the CDR3 is TGCAGTGCAGGAGGGGGAGGTTCGGGGGAGAACACAGATACGCAGTATTTT. Its translation: CSAGGGGSGENTDTQYF.

The table lists this clonotype with many counts. J is TRBJ2-3 and V is TRBV7-9; 11 nucleotides match TRBD2. Looked up from germline, CDR1 is SEHNR and CDR2 is FQNEAQ (reference sequence). Trimming took 6 bases from V and 2 from J; bases not matched to a gene: 7. The CDR3 runs to 16 residues. CDR3 sequence reads: CASRSGLAEYTDTQYF. The CDR3 nucleotides read TGTGCCAGCAGATCGGGACTAGCGGAATACACAGATACGCAGTATTTT.

This clonotype was seen ten or more times. The chain links TRBV28 to TRBJ2-7; 7 bases are shared with TRBD1. There are 12 residues in the CDR3. J was trimmed by 3 bases and V by 4 bases; bases with no gene match: 0. In germline, CDR1 is MDHEN, CDR2 SYDVKM. Here the CDR3 DNA reads TGTGCCAGCAGTTCAGGGGGCTACGAGCAGTACTTC. It codes for CASSSGGYEQYF.

At least ten counts were recorded for this clonotype. This rearrangement joins TRBV20-1 to TRBJ1-4; TRBD1 is a possible D gene (5 bases). V was trimmed by 2 bases and J by 4 bases, leaving 8 bases between them. This CDR3 is 13 amino acids long. Germline V gives CDR1 DFQATT, CDR2 SNEGSKA (reference sequence). The CDR3 sequence: CSARQGNNEKLFF. The CDR3 bases are TGCAGTGCTAGACAGGGCAATAATGAAAAACTGTTTTTT.

This clonotype was detected ten times or more. This chain uses TRBV30 with TRBJ1-5; no clear D gene. Germline V gene lookup returns CDR1 GTSNPN and CDR2 SVGIG (reference sequence). V dropped 2 bases and J dropped 4 bases, with 15 bases sitting between them. This CDR3 is 15 amino acids long. CDR3 DNA sequence: TGTGCCTGGAGTCCGGGCCCCGGAGGAAATCAGCCCCAGCATTTT. It codes for CAWSPGPGGNQPQHF. Full variable domain (outside the CDR3, taken from reference TRBV30 and TRBJ1-5): SQTIHQWPATLVQPVGSPLSLECTVEGTSNPNLYWYRQAAGRGLQLLFYSVGIGQISSEVPQNLSASRPQDRQFILSSKKLLLSDSGFYLCAWSPGPGGNQPQHFGDGTRLSIL.

In its sample, this clonotype was seen many times. The chain joins TRBV14 to TRBJ2-7; 7 positions agree with TRBD2. J gave up 3 bases and V 5 bases, and 13 bases lay outside the gene matches. The CDR3 runs 16 residues. Germline lookup yields CDR1 SGHDN and CDR2 FVKESK. CDR3 protein: CASSRKGLAEGYEQYF. DNA for the CDR3: TGTGCCAGCAGCAGAAAGGGTCTAGCGGAAGGCTACGAGCAGTACTTC.

The chain uses TRBV30 and TRBJ2-3, with D maybe TRBD1 (6 bases). This CDR3 comprises 15 residues. Germline V CDR1 and CDR2: GTSNPN, SVGIG (reference sequence). The V and J ends lost 4 bases and 0 bases respectively, with 14 bases between them. CDR3 region: CAWTVDSLSTDTQYF. CDR3 nucleotide sequence: TGTGCCTGGACGGTGGACAGTTTAAGCACAGATACGCAGTATTTT.

This clonotype came up many times. The V gene is TRBV4-1, the J gene TRBJ2-3, with 10 bases fitting TRBD2. CDR1 MGHRA and CDR2 YSYEKL come from the germline V gene. The CDR3 is 20 amino acids. With 1 base clipped from V and 0 bases from J, the junction kept 13 bases outside the gene matches. CDR3 in amino acids: CASSQGGGTSVSTSTDTQYF. The CDR3 nucleotides read TGCGCCAGCAGCCAAGGTGGCGGGACTAGCGTGAGTACTAGCACAGATACGCAGTATTTT.

This clonotype was seen repeatedly, ten times or more. The V gene is TRBV5-1, the J gene TRBJ1-5; maybe TRBD1 (5 bases). Trimming removed 4 bases at V and 11 bases at J, with 13 bases between. Germline-derived CDR1 and CDR2 are SGHRS and YFSETQ. The CDR3 loop spans 12 amino acids. This CDR3 is CASSPGRRAQHF. In DNA, the CDR3 is TGCGCCAGCAGCCCGGGACGAAGGGCCCAGCATTTT.

Many counts were recorded for this clonotype. The chain has TRBV6-5 and TRBJ1-6; D gene unclear. This CDR3 has 15 residues. Germline V gives CDR1 MNHEY, CDR2 SVGAGI. V dropped 6 bases and J dropped 0 bases, with 9 bases sitting between them. This CDR3 reads CASRDRGSYNSPLHF. The CDR3 nucleotides are TGTGCCAGCAGAGATCGGGGCTCCTATAATTCACCCCTCCACTTT.

In its sample, this clonotype was seen many times. For the CDR3, the DNA is TGTGCCAGCAGACGGGACGGAACCTACGAGCAGTACTTC. This encodes CASRRDGTYEQYF. This chain connects TRBV7-8 to TRBJ2-7; D possibly uses TRBD1 or TRBD2 (5 bases each). Trimming took off 6 bases at V and 2 bases at J, with 11 bases between the two ends. The CDR3 has 13 residues. CDR1 is SGHVS and CDR2 is FQNEAQ in the germline V gene.

The chain recombines TRBV27 with TRBJ1-1; the D is unclear. Germline assignment: CDR1 MNHEY and CDR2 SMNVEV (reference sequence). The V gene lost 8 bases and the J gene lost 5 bases, with 15 bases spanning the gap. CDR3 length equals 13 residues. The CDR3 spells CASRHKGETEAFF. The CDR3 nucleotides are TGTGCCAGCCGCCACAAGGGTGAGACTGAAGCTTTCTTT.

The rearrangement links TRBV20-1 to TRBJ2-2; TRBD2 agrees at 11 bases. Germline-derived CDR1 and CDR2 are DFQATT and SNEGSKA (reference sequence). V shed 2 bases and J 1 base; nucleotides not matched to a gene: 3. The CDR3 has 16 amino acids. The CDR3: CSARRLAGGNTGELFF. CDR3 sequence (DNA): TGCAGTGCTAGACGGCTAGCGGGGGGGAACACCGGGGAGCTGTTTTTT.

By share, this clonotype counts as medium-sized. The chain carries TRBV20-1 and TRBJ2-5; 12 bases fit TRBD1. Germline V gene sequence: CDR1 DFQATT, CDR2 SNEGSKA (reference sequence). This CDR3 has 14 amino acids. J lost 4 bases, V lost 0 bases, and 0 bases had no gene match. CDR3 in DNA: TGCAGTGCTAGAGAGGGACAGGGGGCAGAGACCCAGTACTTC. Amino acids: CSAREGQGAETQYF.

In this sample, this clonotype turned up once. The genes are TRBV20-1 and TRBJ2-2; 8 bases agree with TRBD2. The CDR3 spans 17 residues. V shed 1 base and J 3 bases; nucleotides not matched to a gene: 10. Germline assignment: CDR1 DFQATT and CDR2 SNEGSKA (reference sequence). CDR3 coding DNA: TGCAGTGCTAGAGCGCCGGGGGGGCCACCCTACACCGGGGAGCTGTTTTTT. It translates to CSARAPGGPPYTGELFF.

This clonotype was observed many times. The chain joins TRBV20-1 to TRBJ2-3, with 12 nucleotides matching TRBD2. Germline trimming cut 0 bases from V and 4 bases from J; bases unmatched to any gene: 14. CDR1 DFQATT and CDR2 SNEGSKA come from the germline V gene (reference sequence). The CDR3 loop spans 19 amino acids. The CDR3 nucleotides are TGCAGTGCTAGAGATTTTCTAGCGGGGGGGATCAACACGGCAGATACGCAGTATTTT. Residues: CSARDFLAGGINTADTQYF.

This clonotype was recorded at least ten times. CDR3 sequence reads: CASSLSGENTEAFF. The CDR3 nucleotides read TGCGCCAGCAGCTTGTCCGGAGAGAACACTGAAGCTTTCTTT. The rearrangement links TRBV5-1 to TRBJ1-1; no clear D gene. The V gene lost 1 base and the J gene lost 1 base, with 8 bases spanning the gap. The CDR3 contains 14 residues. Germline CDR1 reads SGHRS; CDR2 reads YFSETQ.

This clonotype was seen at least ten times. The chain employs TRBV7-2 and TRBJ2-7; no clear D gene. V lost 5 bases and J lost 4, with 18 bases in between. The germline V gene encodes CDR1 SGHTA and CDR2 FQGNSA. CDR3 length: 15 residues. Here the CDR3 reads CASSIPLSSRYEQYF. DNA of the CDR3: TGTGCCAGCAGCATCCCCCTCAGTTCCCGATACGAGCAGTACTTC. Filled out from reference TRBV7-2 and TRBJ2-7, the complete variable domain reads GAGVSQSPSNKVTEKGKDVELRCDPISGHTALYWYRQSLGQGLEFLIYFQGNSAPDKSGLPSDRFSAERTGGSVSTLTIQRTQQEDSAVYLCASSIPLSSRYEQYFGPGTRLTVT.

This clonotype showed up just a few times. This chain links TRBV5-1 with TRBJ2-3, with unresolved D. The V and J ends lost 0 bases and 0 bases respectively, with 5 bases between them. Germline-derived CDR1 and CDR2 are SGHRS and YFSETQ. The CDR3 loop spans 14 amino acids. CDR3 loop: CASSLARSTDTQYF. The CDR3 DNA follows: TGCGCCAGCAGCTTGGCTCGGAGCACAGATACGCAGTATTTT.

This clonotype was recorded many times. The genes are TRBV7-2 and TRBJ1-3; 10 bases match TRBD1. The V segment lost 1 base and the J segment 8 bases; nucleotides outside the gene matches: 11. The CDR3 totals 17 residues. The germline V gene has CDR1 SGHTA and CDR2 FQGNSA. CDR3 amino acids: CASSLGGPGTGDDTIYF. In nucleotides, the CDR3 is TGTGCCAGCAGCTTAGGGGGCCCCGGGACAGGGGACGACACCATATATTTT.

The rearrangement uses TRBV9 and TRBJ2-2, with 7 bases identical to TRBD2. The CDR3 extends over 14 amino acids. The trim removed 5 bases at V and 3 bases at J, leaving 4 bases unmatched. Germline values: CDR1 SGDLS, CDR2 YYNGEE. Here the CDR3 reads CASRAGVYTGELFF. In nucleotides, the CDR3 is TGTGCCAGCAGGGCGGGAGTGTACACCGGGGAGCTGTTTTTT.

Many counts were recorded for this clonotype. The CDR3, as DNA: TGTGCCAGCAGGAAAAAGGGACGGACGAACACCGGGGAGCTGTTTTTT. It codes for CASRKKGRTNTGELFF. The gene calls are TRBV6-6 and TRBJ2-2; D assignment may be TRBD1 or TRBD2 (5 bases each). Germline V lookup: CDR1 MNHNY, CDR2 SVGAGI (reference sequence). V shed 6 bases and J shed 0 bases, with 14 bases lying between them. The CDR3 sequence is 16 residues long.

V gene TRBV10-1 combines with J gene TRBJ2-7; 16 positions agree with TRBD2. The CDR3 has 18 residues. Per germline, CDR1 WNHNN and CDR2 SYGVQD (reference sequence). The J segment lost 0 bases and the V segment lost 7 bases, leaving 9 bases of the junction unmatched. The CDR3 bases are TGCGCCAGCAACCTCGGGACTAGCGGGAGGGGAAGCTCCTACGAGCAGTACTTC. This sequence encodes CASNLGTSGRGSSYEQYF.

This clonotype was observed many times. J is TRBJ2-7 and V is TRBV20-1, with D unclear. Per germline, CDR1 DFQATT and CDR2 SNEGSKA (reference sequence). This CDR3 is 12 amino acids long. V was pared by 2 bases and J by 7 bases, with 12 bases between. CDR3 bases: TGCAGTGCTAGATTCAACTCTGGTGAGCAGTACTTC. It is translated as CSARFNSGEQYF.

This clonotype was observed many times. The rearrangement uses TRBV18 and TRBJ2-5; unclear D gene. The germline gives CDR1 KGHSH, CDR2 LQKENI. CDR3 size: 14 residues. V gave up 0 bases and J gave up 4 bases, with 9 bases separating them. CDR3 loop: CASSPPSLGETQYF. CDR3 nucleotides: TGTGCCAGCTCACCACCGTCTCTAGGAGAGACCCAGTACTTC.

This clonotype came up once. The CDR3: CSARDFSRGTGDTQYF. The CDR3 DNA reads TGCAGTGCTAGAGATTTCTCCAGAGGAACTGGAGATACGCAGTATTTT. The V and J genes are TRBV20-1 and TRBJ2-3; D remains ambiguous. CDR3 length equals 16 residues. Per germline, CDR1 DFQATT and CDR2 SNEGSKA (reference sequence). Trimming removed 0 bases at V and 5 bases at J, with 18 bases between.

This sequence joins TRBV4-1 and TRBJ2-4, with 8 bases aligning to TRBD2. J gave up 1 base and V 4 bases, and 3 bases lay outside the gene matches. Germline V lookup: CDR1 MGHRA, CDR2 YSYEKL. CDR3 length equals 15 residues. The CDR3 reads CASSLAGLAKNIQYF. CDR3 DNA sequence: TGCGCCAGCAGCCTAGCGGGGTTGGCCAAAAACATTCAGTACTTC.

This chain uses TRBV20-1 with TRBJ2-1; D gene ambiguous. Germline V gene sequence: CDR1 DFQATT, CDR2 SNEGSKA (reference sequence). The ends were cut back, 3 bases at V and 9 bases at J, with 12 bases in the middle. This CDR3 has 12 residues. The CDR3 is CSASGPGREQFF. The CDR3 DNA reads as TGCAGTGCTAGCGGTCCTGGGCGTGAGCAGTTCTTC.

Regarding this clonotype: A junction boundary mismatches the germline segment, possibly from a read error. The V and J genes are TRBV5-4 and TRBJ1-1, with 7 positions matching TRBD1. Germline-derived CDR1 and CDR2 are SGHNT and YYREEE (reference sequence). This CDR3 region has 13 residues. CDR3 protein: CASNRGMNNEAFF. The CDR3 coding sequence is TGTGCCAGCAACAGGGGTATGAACAATGAAGCTTTCTTT.